This record looks at one T cell receptor (beta chain) sequence and its context. The CDR3 totals 15 residues. V was pared by 7 bases and J by 1 base, with 16 bases between. cDNA came from around 0.5 to 1 ug RNA primed by random hexamers. The method of amplification for TCR beta CDR3 was immunoSEQ multiplex PCR, covering 54 Vbeta and 13 Jbeta. Each CDR3 protein gets one entry after TCRdb re-called the immunoSEQ multiplex PCR reads with MiXCR. Here the sample spans 65,000 to 90,000 distinct CDR3 sequences, approximately 94% being singletons. Sequencing of TCR beta covered CD8+ and CD4+ T cells obtained from blood. The multiple sclerosis control group comprised treatment-naive patients with stable or active relapsing-remitting disease. Negative magnetic isolation gave CD8+ and CD4+ cells; FACS enriched CD8+ TEMRA. These data come from a study of CD8 T cells in Susac syndrome.

The chain combines TRBV12-3 or TRBV12-4 with TRBJ1-1, with TRBD1 as a possible D gene (5 bases). The TCR sequence derives from a human donor with multiple sclerosis. The material sequenced was CD8+ T cells from PBMCs. The CDR3 DNA reads as TGTGCCAGCACCCTAGGCGCCGGGGGGAACACTGAAGCTTTCTTT. Translated, it gives CASTLGAGGNTEAFF.